A selection of T cell receptor beta chains follows, all from one sample in a study of CD8+ T cells in alopecia areata. The data were produced by immunoSEQ multiplex PCR, yet TCRdb's version contains in-frame clones alone and is incomplete. Here the sample spans roughly 73,000 clones, 29% being singletons. Specimen: CD8+ T cells sorted from blood, collected at week 4, from a patient treated with tofacitinib. These receptors came from a human donor with alopecia areata. CDR3s include the opening cysteine and the closing phenylalanine or tryptophan. The D gene is left open where the match is weak. The size entry is marked missing in some rows and otherwise reads once, few, many or a size class.

j_gene,abundance,len,d_gene,v_gene,CDR3nt,CDR3aa
TRBJ1-1,few,15,.,TRBV9,TGTGCCAGCAGCGTAAGCGGCGCGAGGAACACTGAAGCTTTCTTT,CASSVSGARNTEAFF
TRBJ2-7,.,16,TRBD1,TRBV7-9,TGTGCCAGCAGCTTATATCGGGGACAGGGTTCCTACGAGCAGTACTTC,CASSLYRGQGSYEQYF
TRBJ2-7,.,14,TRBD2,TRBV7-9,TGTGCCAGCAGCTTACGCGGGGGGTTATACGAGCAGTACTTC,CASSLRGGLYEQYF
TRBJ1-1,many,13,.,TRBV19,TGTGCCAGTAGTATTGGGTTGGACACTGAAGCTTTCTTT,CASSIGLDTEAFF
TRBJ2-5,.,14,.,TRBV7-2,TGTGCCAGCAGCAACCCGGGATTGGGCGAGACCCAGTACTTC,CASSNPGLGETQYF
TRBJ1-2,.,12,.,TRBV29-1,TGCAGCGTTGAAAAGGGGATACATGGCTACACCTTC,CSVEKGIHGYTF
TRBJ1-5,.,12,.,TRBV12-5,TGTGCTAGTGGTCTGCTTAATCAGCCCCAGCATTTT,CASGLLNQPQHF
TRBJ1-2,.,9,.,TRBV29-1,TGCAGCGAGGAGAGAGGCTACACCTTC,CSEERGYTF
TRBJ2-1,few,15,TRBD2,TRBV6-1,TGTGCCAGCAGTAGTAGCGGGAGCTCCTACAATGAGCAGTTCTTC,CASSSSGSSYNEQFF
TRBJ2-1,few,10,.,TRBV29-1,TGCAGCGTGGGAACGAATGAGCAGTTCTTC,CSVGTNEQFF
TRBJ1-5,.,15,.,TRBV27,TGTGCCAGCAGTGACACAGGTCCTAGCAATCAGCCCCAGCATTTT,CASSDTGPSNQPQHF
TRBJ2-1,.,13,.,TRBV7-8,TGTGCCAGCAGCCATGGGACTTACAATGAGCAGTTCTTC,CASSHGTYNEQFF
TRBJ1-1,.,14,.,TRBV7-2,TGTGCCAGCAGCTTAAAGGTGGAGGGAACTGAAGCTTTCTTT,CASSLKVEGTEAFF
TRBJ2-1,.,13,.,TRBV30,TGTGCCTGGAGCCGACAGAGCTACAATGAGCAGTTCTTC,CAWSRQSYNEQFF
TRBJ1-5,once,13,TRBD1,TRBV28,TGTGCCAGCAGCCAGGGGGCTAATCAGCCCCAGCATTTT,CASSQGANQPQHF
TRBJ2-1,few,16,TRBD2,TRBV23-1,TGCGCCAGCAGTCCGGCTAGCGGGTTTCCACACAATGAGCAGTTCTTC,CASSPASGFPHNEQFF
TRBJ2-2,.,15,.,TRBV4-3,TGCGCCAGCAGCCAAGAGAGGGGGGATACCGGGGAGCTGTTTTTT,CASSQERGDTGELFF
TRBJ2-1,few,16,TRBD2,TRBV7-7,TGTGCCAGCAGCTTAGTAGCGGGAGGCTCCTACAATGAGCAGTTCTTC,CASSLVAGGSYNEQFF
TRBJ1-2,.,12,.,TRBV5-6,TGTGCCAGCAGAGTCGGGCGGAGCGGCTACACCTTC,CASRVGRSGYTF
TRBJ1-1,.,12,.,TRBV15,TGTGCCACCAGCAGAGTTTTCGCTGAAGCTTTCTTT,CATSRVFAEAFF
TRBJ2-7,.,12,.,TRBV29-1,TGCAGCGTAGAGACAGGGACTTACGAGCAGTACTTC,CSVETGTYEQYF
TRBJ2-7,few,14,TRBD2,TRBV6-5,TGTGCCAGCGGACTAGCGGGAGGGAACTACGAGCAGTACTTC,CASGLAGGNYEQYF
TRBJ2-1,few,16,.,TRBV2,TGTGCCAGCAGTGAATCGGGTCTAGGTAACTACAATGAGCAGTTCTTC,CASSESGLGNYNEQFF
TRBJ1-2,few,15,TRBD1,TRBV6-6,TGTGCCAGCAAGGGGGCAAAAGGAGGCGACTATGGCTACACCTTC,CASKGAKGGDYGYTF
TRBJ2-1,few,13,.,TRBV11-2,TGTGCCAGCAGCTTAGATCCCGGGAATGAGCAGTTCTTC,CASSLDPGNEQFF
TRBJ1-2,.,17,TRBD1,TRBV5-1,TGCGCCAGCAGATTCACCTCGGACGGGACAGGGAACTATGGCTACACCTTC,CASRFTSDGTGNYGYTF
TRBJ1-2,few,12,.,TRBV29-1,TGCAGCGTTGAACAGTGGGGAGGGGGCTACACCTTC,CSVEQWGGGYTF
TRBJ2-1,.,13,TRBD1,TRBV27,TGTGCCAGCTCTTTGGACAGGGTGAATGAGCAGTTCTTC,CASSLDRVNEQFF
TRBJ2-1,few,14,TRBD1,TRBV29-1,TGCAGCGTTGTAACAGGGGGCAATGCCAATGAGCAGTTCTTC,CSVVTGGNANEQFF
TRBJ2-7,few,14,TRBD2,TRBV29-1,TGCAGCGTAGCCCCTAGCGGAAGCCCCAACGAGCAGTACTTC,CSVAPSGSPNEQYF
TRBJ2-7,few,12,.,TRBV28,TGTGCCAGCAGTTCGGACGGCTACGAGCAGTACTTC,CASSSDGYEQYF
TRBJ2-6,.,16,.,TRBV6-4,TGTGCCAGCAGTTACCCGCTGGGCTCTGGGGCCAACGTCCTGACTTTC,CASSYPLGSGANVLTF
TRBJ2-4,few,14,.,TRBV2,TGTGCCAGCAGTGAAAGTTATGGCAAAAACATTCAGTACTTC,CASSESYGKNIQYF
TRBJ2-7,few,14,.,TRBV4-1,TGCGCCAGCAGCCAAGAGGGTTCGGACTACGAGCAGTACTTC,CASSQEGSDYEQYF
TRBJ2-7,few,14,.,TRBV9,TGTGCCAGCAGCGTAAAGGCTGGTCCCTACGAGCAGTACTTC,CASSVKAGPYEQYF
TRBJ2-6,.,16,.,TRBV15,TGTGCCACCAGCAGATACAGGAGCTCTGGGGCCAACGTCCTGACTTTC,CATSRYRSSGANVLTF
TRBJ1-4,few,14,.,TRBV27,TGTGCCAGCAGTTTGGGACCCCGCAGTGAAAAACTGTTTTTT,CASSLGPRSEKLFF
TRBJ1-1,.,11,.,TRBV29-1,TGCAGCGTTGTTTCCGGGCCTGAAGCTTTCTTT,CSVVSGPEAFF
TRBJ1-1,.,14,.,TRBV2,TGTGCCAGCAGTGATATTGGCAGGTTGAGTGAAGCTTTCTTT,CASSDIGRLSEAFF
TRBJ2-1,medium-sized,15,TRBD1,TRBV7-9,TGTGCCAGCAGCCACCCAGAGACAGGGTACAATGAGCAGTTCTTC,CASSHPETGYNEQFF
TRBJ2-7,.,13,.,TRBV4-1,TGCGCCAGCAGCCCCGGGTCGGCGTACGAGCAGTACTTC,CASSPGSAYEQYF
TRBJ2-2,few,16,TRBD2,TRBV29-1,TGCAGCGTTGAAGACCGGGCGGGAGTTAACACCGGGGAGCTGTTTTTT,CSVEDRAGVNTGELFF
TRBJ2-5,few,12,.,TRBV29-1,TGCAGCGTTGAGGGGGTAGCTCAGACCCAGTACTTC,CSVEGVAQTQYF
TRBJ2-7,.,14,.,TRBV29-1,TGCAGCGTTGTTCTTGGGGGGGCCCCATACGAGCAGTACTTC,CSVVLGGAPYEQYF
TRBJ2-7,.,16,.,TRBV7-2,TGTGCCAGCAGCTTAGGTTCGGGACTCTACTCCTACGAGCAGTACTTC,CASSLGSGLYSYEQYF
TRBJ2-4,once,13,TRBD1,TRBV28,TGTGCCAGCAGATCCGGGACAGAAAACATTCAGTACTTC,CASRSGTENIQYF
TRBJ2-7,.,12,TRBD1,TRBV29-1,TGCAGCGTTCCGGACAGGGGGCGCGAGCAGTACTTC,CSVPDRGREQYF
TRBJ2-1,.,15,.,TRBV29-1,TGCAGCGTTCCTCCCCCGGGAGAGGGGTTGAATGAGCAGTTCTTC,CSVPPPGEGLNEQFF
TRBJ1-5,.,14,.,TRBV27,TGTGCCAGCGGGACGGGGTATAGCAATCAGCCCCAGCATTTT,CASGTGYSNQPQHF
TRBJ1-5,.,17,.,TRBV2,TGTGCCAGCAGTGAAGTAGGAGGGGGGACGAGCAATCAGCCCCAGCATTTT,CASSEVGGGTSNQPQHF
TRBJ1-2,.,13,.,TRBV2,TGTGCCAGCAGTGAATCGAGTGACTATGGCTACACCTTC,CASSESSDYGYTF
TRBJ1-1,.,13,TRBD1,TRBV29-1,TGCAGCGTCCGGGACAGGGGGAACACTGAAGCTTTCTTT,CSVRDRGNTEAFF
TRBJ2-7,few,16,TRBD2,TRBV11-2,TGTGCCAGCAGCTTAACTAGCGGGACATTTTCCTACGAGCAGTACTTC,CASSLTSGTFSYEQYF
TRBJ1-2,.,13,.,TRBV2,TGTGCCAGCAGCGACGGGCCGACCTATGGCTACACCTTC,CASSDGPTYGYTF
TRBJ1-1,.,14,TRBD1,TRBV29-1,TGCAGCGTTTTGGGGACAGGGAGGAACACTGAAGCTTTCTTT,CSVLGTGRNTEAFF
TRBJ2-1,few,11,.,TRBV9,TGTGCCAGCAGGCAGGGCAATGAGCAGTTCTTC,CASRQGNEQFF
TRBJ2-5,few,14,.,TRBV6-4,TGTGCCAGCAGTCCACAGGTCACCCAAGAGACCCAGTACTTC,CASSPQVTQETQYF
TRBJ1-2,.,12,.,TRBV29-1,TGCAGCGTTGCCGGGACCAGCCCGGGCTACACCTTC,CSVAGTSPGYTF
TRBJ1-5,.,14,.,TRBV27,TGTGCCAGCAGTTCTGGGTTTAACAATCAGCCCCAGCATTTT,CASSSGFNNQPQHF